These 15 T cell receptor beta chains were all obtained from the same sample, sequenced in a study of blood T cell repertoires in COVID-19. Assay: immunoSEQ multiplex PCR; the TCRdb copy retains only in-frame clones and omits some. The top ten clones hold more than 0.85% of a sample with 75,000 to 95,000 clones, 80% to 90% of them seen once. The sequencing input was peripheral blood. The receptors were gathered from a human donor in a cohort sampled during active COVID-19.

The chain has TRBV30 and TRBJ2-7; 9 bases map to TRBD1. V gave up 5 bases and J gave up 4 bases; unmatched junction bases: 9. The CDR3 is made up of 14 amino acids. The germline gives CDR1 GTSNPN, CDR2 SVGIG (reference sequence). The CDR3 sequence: CAWGYTGGAYEQYF. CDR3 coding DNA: TGTGCCTGGGGGTACACAGGGGGCGCGTACGAGCAGTACTTC.

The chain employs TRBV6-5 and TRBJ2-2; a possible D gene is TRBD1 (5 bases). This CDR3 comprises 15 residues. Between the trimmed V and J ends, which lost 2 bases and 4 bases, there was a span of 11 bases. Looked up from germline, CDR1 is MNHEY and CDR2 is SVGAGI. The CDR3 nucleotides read TGTGCCAGCAGTTACGAAGGGGTCGTCACCGGGGAGCTGTTTTTT. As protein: CASSYEGVVTGELFF.

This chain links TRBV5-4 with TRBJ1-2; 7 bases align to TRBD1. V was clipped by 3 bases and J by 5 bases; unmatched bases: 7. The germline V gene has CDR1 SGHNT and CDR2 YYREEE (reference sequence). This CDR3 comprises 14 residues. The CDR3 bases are TGTGCCAGCAGCTACGGACAGGAAGGTTATGGCTACACCTTC. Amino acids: CASSYGQEGYGYTF.

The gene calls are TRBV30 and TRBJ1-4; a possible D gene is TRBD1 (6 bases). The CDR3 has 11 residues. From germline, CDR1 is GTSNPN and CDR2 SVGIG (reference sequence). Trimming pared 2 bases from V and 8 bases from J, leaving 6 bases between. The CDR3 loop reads CAWSQGEKLFF. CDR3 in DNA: TGTGCCTGGAGTCAGGGGGAAAAACTGTTTTTT.

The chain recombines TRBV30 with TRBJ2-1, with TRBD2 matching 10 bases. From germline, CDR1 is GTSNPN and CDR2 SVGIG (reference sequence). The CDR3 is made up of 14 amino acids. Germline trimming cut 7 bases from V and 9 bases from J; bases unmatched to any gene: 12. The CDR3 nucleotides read TGTGCCTATACCACCGGGACTAGCGTGGGTGAGCAGTTCTTC. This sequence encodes CAYTTGTSVGEQFF.

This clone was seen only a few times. In DNA form, the CDR3 reads TGTGCCAGTTACCCGACAGGGGGGGATCAGCCCCAGCATTTT. It translates to CASYPTGGDQPQHF. This rearrangement joins TRBV19 to TRBJ1-5; 9 bases agree with TRBD1. Germline CDR1 LNHDA, CDR2 SQIVND (reference sequence). The CDR3 has 14 amino acids. V lost 8 bases and J lost 5; bases outside the gene matches: 7.

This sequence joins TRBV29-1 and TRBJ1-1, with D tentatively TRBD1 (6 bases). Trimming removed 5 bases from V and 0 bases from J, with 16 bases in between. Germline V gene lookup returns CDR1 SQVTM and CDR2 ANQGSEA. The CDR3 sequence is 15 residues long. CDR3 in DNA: TGCAGCGTTCCTACTTTGGGGGCGTTGAACACTGAAGCTTTCTTT. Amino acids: CSVPTLGALNTEAFF.

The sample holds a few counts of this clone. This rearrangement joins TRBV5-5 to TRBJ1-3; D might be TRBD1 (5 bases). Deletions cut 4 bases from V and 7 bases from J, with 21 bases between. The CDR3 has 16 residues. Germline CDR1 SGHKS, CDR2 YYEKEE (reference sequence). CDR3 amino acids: CASSLREDKVDNTIYF. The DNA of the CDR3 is TGTGCCAGCAGCCTAAGGGAGGACAAGGTGGACAACACCATATATTTT.

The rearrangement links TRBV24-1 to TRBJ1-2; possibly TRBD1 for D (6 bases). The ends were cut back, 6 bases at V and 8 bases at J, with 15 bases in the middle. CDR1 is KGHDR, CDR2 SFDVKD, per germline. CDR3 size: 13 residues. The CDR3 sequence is CATSMDSVEGYTF. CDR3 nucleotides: TGTGCCACCAGTATGGACAGCGTGGAGGGCTACACCTTC.

CDR3 nucleotide sequence: TGTGCCAGCAGCTTAGCGGGAGTCGCCTACGAGCAGTACTTC. Its protein is CASSLAGVAYEQYF. The V gene is TRBV7-8, the J gene TRBJ2-7, with D perhaps matching TRBD2 (5 bases). V was clipped by 0 bases and J by 2 bases, with 8 bases between them. Looked up from germline, CDR1 is SGHVS and CDR2 is FQNEAQ. The CDR3 has 14 amino acids.

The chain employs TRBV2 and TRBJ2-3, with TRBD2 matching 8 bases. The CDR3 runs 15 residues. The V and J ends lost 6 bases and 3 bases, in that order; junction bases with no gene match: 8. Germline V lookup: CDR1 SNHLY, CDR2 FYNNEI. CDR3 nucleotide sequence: TGTGCCAGCAGGGCGACTAGCGTAAAGACAGATACGCAGTATTTT. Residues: CASRATSVKTDTQYF.

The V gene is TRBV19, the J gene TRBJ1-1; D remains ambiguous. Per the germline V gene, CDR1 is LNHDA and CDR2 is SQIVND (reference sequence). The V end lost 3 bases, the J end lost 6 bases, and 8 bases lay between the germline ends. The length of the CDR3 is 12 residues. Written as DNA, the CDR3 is TGTGCCAGTAGTATTCGGAGGGCTGAAGCTTTCTTT. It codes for CASSIRRAEAFF.

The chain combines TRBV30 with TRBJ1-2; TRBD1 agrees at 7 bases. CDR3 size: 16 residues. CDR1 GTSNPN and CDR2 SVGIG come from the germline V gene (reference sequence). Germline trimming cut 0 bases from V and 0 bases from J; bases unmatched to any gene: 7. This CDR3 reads CAWSVTSGTANYGYTF. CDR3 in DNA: TGTGCCTGGAGTGTCACCTCCGGGACAGCTAACTATGGCTACACCTTC.

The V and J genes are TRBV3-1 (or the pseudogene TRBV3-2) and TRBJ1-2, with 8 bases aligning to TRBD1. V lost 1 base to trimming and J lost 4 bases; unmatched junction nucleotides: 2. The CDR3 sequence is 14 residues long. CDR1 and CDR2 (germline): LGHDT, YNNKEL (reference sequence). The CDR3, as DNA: TGTGCCAGCAGCCAAGGGGGACAGGTCTATGGCTACACCTTC. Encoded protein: CASSQGGQVYGYTF.

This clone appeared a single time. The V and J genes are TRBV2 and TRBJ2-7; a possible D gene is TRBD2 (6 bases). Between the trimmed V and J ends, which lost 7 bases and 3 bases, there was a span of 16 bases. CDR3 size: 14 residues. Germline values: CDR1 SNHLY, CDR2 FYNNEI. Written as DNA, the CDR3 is TGTGCCAGCACCGGAGGGGACTTCCTCTACGAGCAGTACTTC. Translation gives CASTGGDFLYEQYF.